This entry concerns a single TCR beta chain. The target antigen is unknown. Among the donors, all were Caucasian adults who lived in Nashville, Tennessee. In unsorted samples, genomic DNA was obtained using 94 million or so PBMCs. Unsorted PBMC DNA was sequenced on ten immunoSEQ deep assay plates. Some clones are missing from TCRdb's copy, which holds only in-frame ones; the method was immunoSEQ multiplex PCR. The data contain hundreds of thousands of clones, around three quarters of them singletons. This sample is part of a study of shared clonotypes between healthy human individuals. Points from the study as a whole: Sampling covered nothing but blood. Tissue TCR repertoires likely differ from those found in blood.

V was clipped by 6 bases and J by 0 bases, with 14 bases between them. Germline V lookup: CDR1 SNHLY, CDR2 FYNNEI. There are 16 residues in the CDR3. The receptor was isolated from a woman in her 40s in good health. Some clones in this sample may be carry-over from other donors' samples. The rearrangement joins TRBV2 to TRBJ2-2; D not certain. Source material: PBMCs. CDR3 sequence: CASSALPGANTGELFF. The CDR3 DNA reads as TGTGCCAGCAGCGCACTGCCAGGTGCGAACACCGGGGAGCTGTTTTTT.